This T cell receptor (beta chain) stems from a study of blood T cell repertoires in COVID-19 (dated by TCRdb to the early 2020s). Broadly, across the study: Collaborator samples came from the United States, Italy and Spain and covered acute and convalescent phases of COVID-19. The prospective study material was composed of cDNA or gDNA derived from T cells, B-cell-depleted T cells, or PBMCs. The dataset comprised deeply sampled blood TCRbeta repertoires from subjects exposed to, actively infected with, or recovered from COVID-19. A freely available public database, intended as a resource for researchers studying the immune response to SARS-CoV-2, is where the repertoires were released. Samples came from the ongoing ImmuneRACE study (first 160 participants) plus 1,254 subjects from 6 global collaborators. Nearly every sample came with metadata listing a de-identified subject ID, COVID-19 status, age in years and sex. Where available, HLA class I and class II types were obtained from metadata supplied by the sample provider rather than from assay-based typing. Overall study results and their limits: The quantity of clinical and demographic metadata differed by source and by participant and was supplied without curation.

On this clone: Its antigen is currently not known. No clone much larger than this one lies a single base away; base qualities are absent.

The CDR3 sequence holds 14 residues, the cysteine and phenylalanine included. The sequence is cut down to CDR3 DNA, 42 bases in frame from base 1. Trimming takes 6 bases off V and 0 bases off J; junction bases not matched to a gene: 7. Based on the germline V gene, the CDR1 and CDR2 sequences are SQVTM and ANQGSEA. The immunoSEQ Assay, a bias-controlled multiplex PCR, was used to amplify TCRbeta CDR3 regions from genomic DNA. The published analysis was carried out like this. Nucleated cell counts per sample were estimated from amplification of reference gene primers within the assay. To quantify the absolute abundance of each unique TCRbeta CDR3 rearrangement, sequence reads were collapsed and filtered. For each sample, productive Simpson clonality was calculated by taking the square root of Simpson's diversity index across productive rearrangements. TCRdb carries this immuneACCESS record with in-frame sequences only. Its versions omit some clonotypes, under half of them owing to an unresolved V gene in the studies checked, with the rest unexplained. Clonal size and the V and J genes are those of that table, whereas D and trimming came from the DNA. Here the sample has tens of thousands of clones; 75% to 90% occur a single time. Of the sample, 10% to 15% is held by the ten largest clones.

Collaborating institutions collected whole blood in K2EDTA tubes following their own protocols. Collaborator samples were shipped for TCRbeta analysis as frozen whole blood, isolated PBMCs, or DNA extracted from either sample type. Input material: peripheral blood. The rearrangement joined TRBV29-1 to TRBJ1-1; TRBD1 matches 7 bases in the middle. The receptor was isolated from a man between 70 and 80 years old with active or convalescent COVID-19. DNA sequence: TGCAGCGTGGGGCGAGGACAGGTGAACACTGAAGCTTTCTTT. This gives the protein CSVGRGQVNTEAFF.